Presented here are 14 T cell receptor beta chains from one specimen sequenced in a study of T cells in Graves' hyperthyroidism and ophthalmopathy. Researchers took RNA transcripts and amplified the TCR beta CDR3 regions from them. The HTBI set primed first-round TCR CDR3 RT-PCR. Each CDR3 protein is one row after TCRdb ran MiXCR on the multiplex PCR reads. The table records 550,000 to 800,000 distinct CDR3 sequences, 15% to 20% of them present only once. The sample was blood. These receptors were collected from a man aged 45-65 years with Graves' hyperthyroidism.

Many counts were recorded for this clonotype. V and J are TRBV7-8 and TRBJ2-7; 7 positions agree with TRBD1. Germline-derived CDR1 and CDR2 are SGHVS and FQNEAQ. V was pared by 5 bases and J by 2 bases, with 9 bases of the junction left unmatched. This CDR3 has 15 residues. In DNA form, the CDR3 reads TGTGCCAGCAGCCCATTGACAGGGAACACCTACGAGCAGTACTTC. It translates to CASSPLTGNTYEQYF. Drawing the rest from reference TRBV7-8 and TRBJ2-7, the complete variable domain is GAGVSQSPRYKVAKRGQDVALRCDPISGHVSLFWYQQALGQGPEFLTYFQNEAQLDKSGLPSDRFFAERPEGSVSTLKIQRTQQEDSAVYLCASSPLTGNTYEQYFGPGTRLTVT.

This clonotype has a handful of counts. Being one base from a much bigger clone, this may be a read error. J is TRBJ1-1 and V is TRBV3-1; D gene uncertain. From germline, CDR1 is LGHDT and CDR2 YNNKEL (reference sequence). The CDR3 covers 14 residues. Trimming left V 5 bases short and J 1 base short, with 11 bases between. CDR3 sequence reads: CASSSPRANTEAFF. In DNA form, the CDR3 reads TGTGCCAGCAGCAGCCCGCGGGCGAACACTGAAGCTTTCTTT.

Details on this clonotype: This clone may be a read error of a much larger clone one base away. This rearrangement joins TRBV24-1 to TRBJ2-1; no clear D gene. The CDR3 has 16 residues. V was shortened by 5 bases and J by 8 bases, with 21 bases between the two germline ends. Germline V lookup: CDR1 KGHDR, CDR2 SFDVKD. The CDR3 reads CATSGAVAESSYEQFF. In nucleotides, the CDR3 is TGTGCCACCAGTGGTGCCGTGGCGGAGTCTTCCTATGAGCAGTTCTTC.

The chain uses TRBV18 and TRBJ2-1, with 11 bases fitting TRBD1. CDR1 KGHSH and CDR2 LQKENI come from the germline V gene. The junction had 7 bases not matched to a gene; V was cut back by 4 bases and J by 8 bases. CDR3 length: 15 residues. The CDR3 DNA follows: TGTGCCAGCTCACTAGGACAGGGGGCTGTCTATGAGCAGTTCTTC. Amino acids: CASSLGQGAVYEQFF.

There are many counts of this clonotype. The CDR3 spells CAWSVQGQHTDTQYF. The CDR3 bases are TGTGCCTGGAGTGTACAGGGACAGCACACAGATACGCAGTATTTT. The chain combines TRBV30 with TRBJ2-3; TRBD1 matches at 7 bases. The CDR3 sequence is 15 residues long. Looked up from germline, CDR1 is GTSNPN and CDR2 is SVGIG (reference sequence). Trimming at V came to 0 bases and at J to 2 bases, leaving 5 bases not matched to a gene.

This clonotype came up many times. The chain is built from TRBV11-2 and TRBJ2-5; D unclear. Per the germline V gene, CDR1 is SGHAT and CDR2 is FQNNGV. V was clipped by 5 bases and J by 2 bases, with 15 bases between them. The CDR3 contains 15 residues. CDR3 in DNA: TGTGCCAGCAGCCAAGGGTGGCAGTTGCAAGAGACCCAGTACTTC. Translated: CASSQGWQLQETQYF. The full variable domain, in which reference TRBV11-2 and TRBJ2-5 provide the parts outside the CDR3, is EAGVAQSPRYKIIEKRQSVAFWCNPISGHATLYWYQQILGQGPKLLIQFQNNGVVDDSQLPKDRFSAERLKGVDSTLKIQPAKLEDSAVYLCASSQGWQLQETQYFGPGTRLLVL.

This clonotype was counted between two and nine times. This chain uses TRBV29-1 with TRBJ2-1, with TRBD2 identical over 11 bases. V lost 5 bases, J lost 4 bases, and 4 bases stayed unmatched. The germline V gene encodes CDR1 SQVTM and CDR2 ANQGSEA. The CDR3 consists of 14 residues. This chain's CDR3 is CSVLLAGGYNEQFF. The CDR3 coding sequence is TGCAGCGTTCTGCTAGCGGGAGGATACAATGAGCAGTTCTTC.

The chain uses TRBV19 and TRBJ2-1; 14 bases agree with TRBD2. The V and J ends lost 4 bases and 1 base, in that order; junction bases with no gene match: 9. Germline CDR1 reads LNHDA; CDR2 reads SQIVND (reference sequence). This CDR3 spans 19 amino acids. CDR3 protein: CASSTGLAGGMRSYNEQFF. CDR3 bases: TGTGCCAGTAGTACTGGACTAGCGGGAGGCATGAGGTCCTACAATGAGCAGTTCTTC.

This clonotype was observed at least ten times. The rearrangement joins TRBV12-3 or TRBV12-4 to TRBJ2-7; possibly TRBD1 or TRBD2 for D (5 bases each). The CDR3 consists of 15 residues. Deletions cut 3 bases from V and 4 bases from J, with 16 bases between. This chain's CDR3 is CASSFVGTELYEQYF. In DNA, the CDR3 is TGTGCCAGCAGTTTTGTCGGGACCGAGCTATACGAGCAGTACTTC.

The chain uses TRBV18 and TRBJ1-1, with D unclear. CDR3 length: 15 residues. Looked up from germline, CDR1 is KGHSH and CDR2 is LQKENI. Trimming shortened V by 0 bases and J by 4 bases, and 12 bases separated the two germline ends. CDR3 in amino acids: CASSPPGTGPTEAFF. CDR3 sequence (DNA): TGTGCCAGCTCACCACCGGGTACCGGCCCCACTGAAGCTTTCTTT.

This clonotype was observed many times. The rearrangement uses TRBV5-6 and TRBJ2-1; D not resolved. This CDR3 has 13 residues. V dropped 0 bases and J dropped 8 bases, with 9 bases sitting between them. CDR1 is SGHDT and CDR2 is YYEEEE in the germline V gene. The CDR3 DNA is TGTGCCAGCAGCTTGGGAAGGCTCGATGAGCAGTTCTTC. This translates into CASSLGRLDEQFF.

This clonotype came up a few times. This chain uses TRBV7-3 with TRBJ2-1; D might be TRBD2 (6 bases). The CDR3 is made up of 15 amino acids. Per the germline V gene, CDR1 is SGHTA and CDR2 is FQGTGA. V was trimmed by 7 bases and J by 8 bases, leaving 21 bases between them. This chain's CDR3 is CASTSFGGPSDEQFF. CDR3 bases: TGTGCCAGCACCTCGTTCGGAGGGCCCTCCGATGAGCAGTTCTTC.

CDR3 DNA: TGTGCCAGCAGCAGTAGCCTTCTGAGCTCCTACGAGCAGTACTTC. Translation: CASSSSLLSSYEQYF. The V call is TRBV7-2, the J call TRBJ2-7, with no clear D. V dropped 5 bases and J dropped 0 bases, with 14 bases sitting between them. The germline V gene encodes CDR1 SGHTA and CDR2 FQGNSA. The CDR3 spans 15 residues.

V and J are TRBV28 and TRBJ2-5; 9 nucleotides match TRBD1. Trimming cost V 5 bases and J 1 base; bases outside gene matches: 8. Per the germline V gene, CDR1 is MDHEN and CDR2 is SYDVKM. CDR3 length: 16 amino acids. The CDR3 spells CASSGRPGQGQETQYF. The CDR3 nucleotides are TGTGCCAGCAGTGGACGCCCGGGACAGGGCCAAGAGACCCAGTACTTC.